Listed below are T cell receptor beta chains from one sample, sequenced in a study of T cells in Graves' hyperthyroidism and ophthalmopathy. TCRdb analysed the multiplex PCR reads with MiXCR anew, one entry per CDR3 protein. The repertoire has around 200,000 distinct CDR3 sequences, over 15% of them found once; the top ten carry around 27%. Sequencing input: blood. The receptor set was obtained from a woman between 50 and 59 years old with Graves' hyperthyroidism. Both conserved end residues are part of each CDR3. A D gene is named only where the DNA matches it firmly. Clone size is stated in some rows and not others, as once, few, many or a class when expanded.

D	size	V	CDR3
.	many	TRBV13	CASSLGQGIGGYTF
.	few	TRBV5-1	CASRGYSGANVLTF
TRBD2	.	TRBV20-1	CSALRLAGGTDTQYF
.	many	TRBV7-9	CASSPTGTYGYTF
.	few	TRBV6-1	CASSYRVPQETQYF
.	many	TRBV20-1	CSAAKGGMNTEAFF
.	many	TRBV28	CASSLGGKQYF
.	many	TRBV4-1	CASSQEETASYGYTF
TRBD2	.	TRBV6-1	CASSPRLAGGSYNEQFF
TRBD2	.	TRBV11-2	CASSSTTSGDGTDTQYF
.	many	TRBV7-9	CASSLSAGGDQETQYF
.	many	TRBV6-1	CASSEGDPYEQYF
.	many	TRBV5-1	CASSLAVYPGEKLFF
.	many	TRBV24-1	CATSDPAGTYNEQFF
.	many	TRBV18	CASSPRRLGTQETQYF
.	many	TRBV4-1	CASSQERLSGGDYEQYF
.	.	TRBV2	CASHWSTTDTQYF
TRBD2	.	TRBV20-1	CSARGEGRLAIFANEQFF
.	.	TRBV20-1	CSAAKHRVKTQYF
.	many	TRBV19	CASSIDLGGSGIGYGYTF
.	many	TRBV3-1	CASSQVREGEQYF
TRBD1	many	TRBV19	CASHMGQGFENQPQHF
TRBD1	few	TRBV11-2	CASSLGQGATGELFF
TRBD1	.	TRBV4-1	CASSQDHARGTYEQYF
.	many	TRBV20-1	CSARWGAVNTEAFF
.	many	TRBV15	CATSRTDGDEKLFF
.	few	TRBV7-9	CASSNSRPTNEKLFF
.	many	TRBV12-3/TRBV12-4	CASSFRVPTEAFF
.	.	TRBV7-2	CASSLAGSNEKLFF
.	.	TRBV4-2	CASSQPTGELFF
.	.	TRBV20-1	CSARKRGKGTDTQYF
.	few	TRBV20-1	CSAKGVGLETQYF
.	.	TRBV20-1	CSAHLLNYGYTF
.	many	TRBV5-1	CASSPGDNGNTEAFF
.	many	TRBV19	CASSISWWTAAFPEAFF
.	.	TRBV7-9	CASRPWDGGTEAFF